This T cell receptor beta chain stems from a study of CD8+ T cells in alopecia areata. Whole-study findings and limits: Scalp clonality dropped significantly under tofacitinib, as did expanded CD8+ top-100 clones. Tissue-resident alphabeta T cells belonging to normal skin likewise get sequenced within scalp specimens. Many expanded lesional clones persisted in scalp and blood during tofacitinib.

This clone was detected only a few times. Its antigen is not identified. This CDR3 region has 11 residues. Looked up from germline, CDR1 is SQVTM and CDR2 is ANQGSEA. Extracted RNA was reverse transcribed into cDNA, the sequencing template. The repertoire was sequenced with immunoSEQ multiplex PCR; TCRdb's copy has only in-frame clones and lacks some. The sample consists of some 110,000 clones, about three fifths of them appearing once. The treatment was: oral pan-JAK inhibitor, 5-10 mg twice daily. This chain connects TRBV29-1 to TRBJ2-7; no reliable D call. Here the sequenced sample was CD8+ T cells sorted from blood, taken at week 4, from a patient treated with tofacitinib. This TCR derives from a human donor with alopecia areata. The CDR3, as DNA: TGCGTCCAGATGACCCACTACGAGCAGTACTTC. It translates to CVQMTHYEQYF.